The present TCR beta chain was sequenced within a study of cytomegalovirus exposure and HLA in healthy donors. The study's findings and limits: It was reported in a later analysis that an Asian-associated ancestry cluster showed fewer N-insertions than the 666-donor mean. Most TCR beta V segments were productive about 87% or about 30% of the time in an earlier analysis. TCR beta chain V- and J-gene trimming was linked, in a later analysis, to a missense variant in DCLRE1C.

Germline CDR1 is SGHRS and CDR2 is YFSETQ. The CDR3 runs 14 residues. Trimming removed 4 bases from V and 7 bases from J, with 12 bases in between. In regard to this clone: The antigen remains unidentified.

Use of 60 Vbeta and 13 Jbeta primers characterized the PCR. Assay: immunoSEQ multiplex PCR; the TCRdb copy retains only in-frame clones and omits some. The table lists 120,000 or so clones, roughly 80% of them singletons, with 1% in the top ten. The sequence came from a man between 40 and 49 years old in good health and CMV-seronegative. The material sequenced was PBMCs. V is TRBV5-1 and J is TRBJ1-6; D may be TRBD1 (6 bases). In DNA, the CDR3 is TGCGCCAGCAGCGAAGGACAGCCGAATTCACCCCTCCACTTT. Its protein product is CASSEGQPNSPLHF.